Listed below are T cell receptor beta chains from one sample, sequenced in a study of T cells after yellow fever vaccination. In TCRdb, the 5' RACE reads were re-called with MiXCR into one record per CDR3 protein. The table includes hundreds of thousands of distinct CDR3 sequences, roughly a sixth detected once. Source: PBMCs, taken 5 to 6 days after the first yellow fever vaccination. All receptors come from a young man who received the YFV17D yellow fever vaccine. Each CDR3 is given with its conserved first and last residue. D genes are given only for firm matches. The size of a clone is reported for some rows only, either as once, few or many, or as a class for expanded clones.

clone size	J gene	V gene	D gene	CDR3 protein	CDR3 DNA
.	TRBJ2-5	TRBV7-2	.	CASSLVARQSQETQYF	TGTGCCAGCAGCTTAGTGGCGCGCCAGAGCCAAGAGACCCAGTACTTC
few	TRBJ2-3	TRBV9	.	CASSPLVDTQYF	TGTGCCAGCAGCCCCCTCGTCGATACGCAGTATTTT
.	TRBJ2-3	TRBV10-3	.	CATATGTTDTQYF	TGTGCCACCGCAACAGGGACCACAGATACGCAGTATTTT
few	TRBJ1-5	TRBV12-3/TRBV12-4	.	CASSSFLPQGKSWGQPQHF	TGTGCCAGCAGTTCTTTTCTTCCACAGGGAAAATCATGGGGTCAGCCCCAGCATTTT
.	TRBJ2-1	TRBV19	TRBD2	CASSSTSGDYNEQFF	TGTGCCAGTAGTTCGACTAGCGGGGACTACAATGAGCAGTTCTTC
few	TRBJ2-3	TRBV7-3	.	CASSPYPGVSTDTQYF	TGTGCCAGCAGCCCGTACCCGGGGGTGAGCACAGATACGCAGTATTTT
.	TRBJ1-1	TRBV5-1	.	CASSLGSSPGVFGTEAFF	TGCGCCAGCAGCTTGGGTTCCTCGCCAGGGGTATTTGGCACTGAAGCTTTCTTT
.	TRBJ1-3	TRBV20-1	.	CSARSTEASGNTIYF	TGCAGTGCCCGTTCGACGGAAGCCTCTGGAAACACCATATATTTT
many	TRBJ2-5	TRBV14	.	CASSPQTGRLGETQYF	TGTGCCAGCAGCCCCCAGACGGGGCGGTTAGGAGAAACCCAGTACTTC
few	TRBJ2-3	TRBV5-1	TRBD2	CASSPGGLAGGTDTQYF	TGCGCCAGCAGCCCTGGAGGACTAGCGGGGGGGACAGATACGCAGTATTTT
.	TRBJ1-2	TRBV3-1	.	CASSQSQRGYGYTF	TGTGCCAGCAGCCAAAGCCAACGCGGTTATGGCTACACCTTC
.	TRBJ1-2	TRBV6-2/TRBV6-3	.	CASSYSQGDYGYTF	TGTGCCAGCAGTTACTCCCAGGGAGACTATGGCTACACCTTC
few	TRBJ2-2	TRBV10-3	.	CAISDLKGGDTGELFF	TGTGCCATCAGTGACCTTAAGGGGGGCGACACCGGGGAGCTGTTTTTT